This TCR beta chain was sequenced in a study of blood T cell repertoires in COVID-19. In the study overall: Whether acute or convalescent, the COVID-19 samples came from the United States, Italy and Spain.

The table came from immunoSEQ multiplex PCR; TCRdb's copy has only in-frame clones and leaves some out. The sample contains around 200,000 clones, 80% to 90% of which appear only once. V dropped 4 bases and J dropped 4; count of bases not matched to a gene: 8. Germline V gene lookup returns CDR1 SGHRS and CDR2 YFSETQ. This CDR3 has 17 residues. This clone appeared a single time. The specimen was peripheral blood. V is TRBV5-1 and J is TRBJ2-2, with 12 bases fitting TRBD2. The sequence came from a man aged 40-50 years with active or convalescent COVID-19. Here the CDR3 reads CASSPGTSGSGTGELFF. Written as DNA, the CDR3 is TGCGCCAGCAGCCCGGGGACTAGCGGGTCGGGCACCGGGGAGCTGTTTTTT.